This T cell receptor beta chain appears in the sequencing data of a study of radiation and T cells in renal cell carcinoma. Described time point: blood 4 weeks post-SBRT, at nephrectomy. Documented treatment: 15 Gy SBRT to primary tumor, nephrectomy 4 weeks later. Blood was sampled at baseline, 2 weeks and 4 weeks after SBRT. Germline assignment: CDR1 WNHNN and CDR2 SYGVQD (reference sequence). The CDR3 extends over 15 amino acids. The junction had 7 bases not matched to a gene; V was cut back by 3 bases and J by 2 bases. TCRdb keeps only in-frame clones here, not all; method: immunoSEQ multiplex PCR. The repertoire includes fewer than 85,000 clones, roughly nine tenths of them detected once, and 6% sits in the top ten.

The starting material was blood, obtained from a patient whose treatment included radiotherapy and nephrectomy. The rearrangement links TRBV10-1 to TRBJ2-7; TRBD1 agrees at 7 bases. This TCR was recovered from a woman in her sixties or seventies with renal cell carcinoma. CDR3 amino acids: CASSDHYRGPYEQYF. The CDR3 DNA reads as TGCGCCAGCAGTGACCATTACAGGGGCCCCTACGAGCAGTACTTC.